The present T cell receptor beta chain was sequenced within a study of blood T cell repertoires in COVID-19. Assay used: immunoSEQ multiplex PCR; TCRdb lists only in-frame clones, some missing. The table includes over 250,000 clones, 70% to 90% detected once. The sequencing sample was made of peripheral blood. This clonotype originated in a woman between 65 and 79 years old with acute or convalescent COVID-19.

As DNA, the CDR3 is TGTGCCAGCAGCTTAACTAGCGGGGGAGCAGATACGCAGTATTTT. Protein product: CASSLTSGGADTQYF. This chain connects TRBV13 to TRBJ2-3; TRBD2 matches at 11 bases. The germline CDR1 and CDR2 sequences are PRHDT and FYEKMQ (reference sequence). V dropped 2 bases and J dropped 4; count of bases not matched to a gene: 2. This CDR3 region has 15 residues.